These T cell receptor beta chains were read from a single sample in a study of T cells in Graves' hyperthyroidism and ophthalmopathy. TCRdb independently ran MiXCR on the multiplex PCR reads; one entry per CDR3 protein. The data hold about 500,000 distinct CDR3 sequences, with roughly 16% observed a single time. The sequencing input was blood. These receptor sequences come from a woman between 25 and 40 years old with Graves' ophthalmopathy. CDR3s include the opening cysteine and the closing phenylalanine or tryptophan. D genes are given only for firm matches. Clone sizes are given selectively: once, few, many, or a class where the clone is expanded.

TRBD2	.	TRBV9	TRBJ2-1	CASSPGLVPYNEQFF	TGTGCCAGCAGCCCCGGACTAGTTCCATACAATGAGCAGTTCTTC
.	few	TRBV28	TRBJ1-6	CASTGTRNSPLHF	TGTGCGAGTACAGGGACGAGAAATTCACCCCTCCACTTT
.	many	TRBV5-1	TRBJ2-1	CASSTDGSSYNEQFF	TGCGCCAGCAGCACGGACGGGAGCTCCTACAATGAGCAGTTCTTC
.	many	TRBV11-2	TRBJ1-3	CASSLSPQDTIYF	TGTGCCAGCAGCTTATCCCCTCAGGACACCATATATTTT
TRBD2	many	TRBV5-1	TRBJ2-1	CASSSYTGRTSGRKNLGSYNEQFF	TGCGCCAGCAGCTCCTACACGGGACGGACTAGCGGGAGGAAAAATTTGGGGTCCTACAATGAGCAGTTCTTC
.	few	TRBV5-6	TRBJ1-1	CASRDTLNTEAFF	TGTGCCAGCAGAGACACCTTGAACACTGAAGCTTTCTTT
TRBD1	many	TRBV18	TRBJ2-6	CASSHSGTGAGANVLTF	TGTGCCAGCTCGCATTCCGGGACAGGGGCTGGGGCCAACGTCCTGACTTTC
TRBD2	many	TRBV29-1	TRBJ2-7	CSVVVLAGGHEQYF	TGCAGCGTTGTCGTCCTAGCGGGAGGCCACGAGCAGTACTTC
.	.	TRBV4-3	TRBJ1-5	CASSQSQGSNQPQHF	TGCGCCAGCAGCCAATCTCAGGGAAGCAATCAGCCCCAGCATTTT
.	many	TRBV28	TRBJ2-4	CASSEERWAKNIQYF	TGTGCCAGCAGCGAGGAAAGGTGGGCCAAAAACATTCAGTACTTC
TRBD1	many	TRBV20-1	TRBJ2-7	CSARELIGGSVEQYF	TGCAGTGCTAGAGAATTGATAGGGGGCTCGGTCGAGCAGTACTTC
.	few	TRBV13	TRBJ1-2	CASSLRGPNYGYTF	TGTGCCAGCAGCCTCAGGGGTCCCAACTATGGCTACACCTTC
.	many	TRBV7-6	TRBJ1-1	CASSLESWSEAFF	TGTGCCAGCAGCTTAGAATCATGGTCTGAAGCTTTCTTT
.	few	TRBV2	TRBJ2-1	CASSGGGRENNEQFF	TGTGCCAGCAGTGGGGGGGGCAGGGAGAACAATGAGCAGTTCTTC
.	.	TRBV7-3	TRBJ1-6	CASGWTANSPLHF	TGTGCCAGTGGTTGGACAGCCAATTCACCCCTCCACTTT
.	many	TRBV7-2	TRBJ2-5	CASSLQGQTQYF	TGTGCCAGCAGCTTGCAGGGCCAGACCCAGTACTTC
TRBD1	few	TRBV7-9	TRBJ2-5	CASSRSPMGQLEETQYF	TGTGCCAGCAGCCGAAGTCCGATGGGACAGCTGGAAGAGACCCAGTACTTC
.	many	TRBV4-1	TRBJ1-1	CASSHLTKTGDAFF	TGCGCCAGCAGCCACTTAACCAAAACGGGGGACGCTTTCTTT
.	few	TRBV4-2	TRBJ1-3	CASSQDRGGDRNTIYF	TGTGCCAGCAGCCAAGACCGGGGTGGCGACAGAAACACCATATATTTT
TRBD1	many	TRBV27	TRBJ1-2	CASSCLSGQCYGYTF	TGTGCCAGCAGCTGCCTCTCGGGACAGTGCTATGGCTACACCTTC
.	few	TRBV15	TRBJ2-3	CATSRSRGNTDTQYF	TGTGCCACCAGCAGGTCTAGGGGAAACACAGATACGCAGTATTTT
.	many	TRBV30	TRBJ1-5	CAWSTTGRQPQHF	TGTGCCTGGAGTACTACAGGGAGGCAGCCCCAGCATTTT
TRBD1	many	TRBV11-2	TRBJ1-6	CASSLGTGASPLHF	TGTGCCAGCAGCTTAGGGACAGGGGCCTCACCCCTCCACTTT
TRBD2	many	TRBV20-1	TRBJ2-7	CSARFPGLASLEQYF	TGCAGTGCTAGATTTCCGGGACTAGCTTCCCTCGAGCAGTACTTC
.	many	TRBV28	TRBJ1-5	CASRPTGYGQPQHF	TGTGCCAGCAGACCCACAGGGTATGGTCAGCCCCAGCATTTT
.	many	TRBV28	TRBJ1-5	CASCRVGNQPQHF	TGTGCCAGCTGCAGGGTTGGCAATCAGCCCCAGCATTTT
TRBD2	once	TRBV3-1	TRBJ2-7	CASSPSGRAGLLYF	TGTGCCAGCAGCCCTAGCGGGAGGGCCGGTCTGCTGTACTTC
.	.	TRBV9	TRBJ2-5	CASSVFQGFLETQYF	TGTGCCAGCAGCGTATTTCAGGGTTTCTTGGAGACCCAGTACTTC
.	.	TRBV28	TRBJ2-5	CASSFPLGEGRETQYF	TGTGCCAGCAGTTTTCCCCTCGGTGAGGGGCGGGAGACCCAGTACTTC
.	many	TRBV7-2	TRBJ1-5	CASSFTQGLSNQPQHF	TGTGCCAGCAGCTTTACTCAGGGCCTGAGCAATCAGCCCCAGCATTTT
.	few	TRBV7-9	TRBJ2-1	CASSLSGSNNEQFF	TGTGCCAGCAGCTTATCCGGTAGCAACAATGAGCAGTTCTTC
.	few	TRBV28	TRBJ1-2	CASTLQTAYGYTF	TGTGCCAGCACCCTCCAGACAGCCTATGGCTACACCTTC